This T cell receptor beta chain was retrieved from a study of tumor-infiltrating lymphocytes in localized non-small cell lung cancer. Study overall: The cohort mixed smokers and never-smokers, several histologies, and some post-neoadjuvant-chemotherapy samples. Tumor tissue and non-adjacent uninvolved lung came from each patient. Whole-study results and caveats: Compared with uninvolved lung, tumors showed higher T cell infiltration by TCRbeta sequencing.

Generated by immunoSEQ multiplex PCR, the TCRdb table keeps only in-frame clones and is missing some. Of about 15,000 clones in the sample, roughly 80% were seen once. As for this clone: No antigen is known for it.

Germline CDR1 is SEHNR and CDR2 is FQNEAQ (reference sequence). The CDR3 loop spans 13 amino acids. Trimming cost V 5 bases and J 7 bases, with 12 bases left between them. The TCR was taken from a human donor with non-small cell lung cancer. Sample: lung tumor tissue. The chain uses TRBV7-9 and TRBJ2-1; D uncertain. CDR3 nucleotides: TGTGCCAGCAGCCCAACACTTGGGAATGAGCAGTTCTTC. Its protein is CASSPTLGNEQFF.